This T cell receptor (beta chain) derives from a study of CD8+CD57+ T cells in acquired aplastic anemia. Study context: DNA recovered from sorted CD4+ and CD8+ cells had a mean of around 3.3 ug. General study findings and limits: Twenty-nine shared CD8+ CDR3s appeared highly expressed within patients' immunodominant clones. Researchers reported that CD8+ Simpson's diversity was not significantly different in patients versus controls.

Concerning this clonotype: No antigen is known for it.

The CDR3 runs 12 residues. CDR1 is SQVTM and CDR2 is ANQGSEA in the germline V gene. J gave up 9 bases and V 5 bases, and 7 bases lay outside the gene matches. Genomic DNA, the template, was used for profiling of the TCR beta VDJ and CDR3. TCRdb fed the reads into MiXCR, producing one record per CDR3 protein. The table has 250,000 to 350,000 distinct CDR3 sequences, 45% to 70% seen once; the top ten hold less than 9.5%. Sequencing was done on a sample of sorted CD4+, CD8+, or CD8+CD57+ T cells (not recorded which) from PBMCs. This sequence originates from a human donor with severe aplastic anemia or a healthy control (not recorded which). The rearrangement uses TRBV29-1 and TRBJ1-1; 9 bases match TRBD1. DNA of the CDR3: TGCAGCGTTCGCAGGGACAGGGAGCAAGCTTTCTTT. As protein: CSVRRDREQAFF.